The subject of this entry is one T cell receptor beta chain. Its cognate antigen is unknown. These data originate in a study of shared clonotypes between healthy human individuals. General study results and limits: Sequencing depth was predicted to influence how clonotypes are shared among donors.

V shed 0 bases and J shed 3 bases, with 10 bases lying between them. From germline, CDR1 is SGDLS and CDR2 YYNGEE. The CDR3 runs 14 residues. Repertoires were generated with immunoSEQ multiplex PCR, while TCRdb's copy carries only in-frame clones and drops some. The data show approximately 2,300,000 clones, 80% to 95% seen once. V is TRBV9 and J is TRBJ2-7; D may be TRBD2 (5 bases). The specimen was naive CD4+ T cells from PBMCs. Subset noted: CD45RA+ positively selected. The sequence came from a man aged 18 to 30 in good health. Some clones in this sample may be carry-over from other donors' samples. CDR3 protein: CASSVVAWGYEQYF. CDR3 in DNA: TGTGCCAGCAGCGTAGTAGCGTGGGGCTACGAGCAGTACTTC.